This TCR beta chain originates from a study of human T cells and chemical hapten exposure (dated by TCRdb to the early 2020s). Describing the broader study: For sensitization, 2% DPC in acetone was applied to an approximately 2 cm by approximately 2 cm area of upper inner arm skin. Weekly therapeutic DPC doses were additionally applied to the scalp of patients throughout the approximately 24-week study period. Patch testing was done on the upper back using Finn chambers containing 0.01% DPC, and results were scored after 6 days according to International Contact Dermatitis Research Group standards. The mostly female patient cohort included alopecia areata with under or over 50% scalp involvement, alopecia totalis and alopecia universalis. Libraries were pooled for sequencing, and per-sample TCR yields varied mainly because of small differences in library volumes within the pool. This study followed changes in the peripheral blood TCR repertoire in vivo during primary and secondary sensitization of alopecia patients to the hapten diphenylcyclopropenone (DPC). Patient blood was sampled pre-sensitization (week 0) and at 2, 6 and about 24 weeks after DPC sensitization. Around 29 alopecia patients provided blood for TCR sequencing at one to four time points (pre-sensitization, 2, 6 and 24 weeks). Summary of the overall study and its limitations: Alopecia, a presumed autoimmune disease, was present in all patients, so the immune response of the patients might differ from that of healthy individuals. DPC sensitization did not change the number of TCRs with a frequency above 1 in 1000, and there was no evidence of changes in global repertoire structure. Repeated subsampling changed both the strength of the expansion versus patch-test correlation and the threshold at which the correlation became significant. Expanded TCRs formed significantly more large CDR3 similarity clusters than pre-sensitization or healthy control sets, consistent with antigen-driven responses. Patch test score was positively correlated with the number of PT1 expanded TCRs, with significance at thresholds 8, 16 and 32 but not at 4.

Note on this clonotype: Its antigen specificity is not known. No per-base quality is available; no much larger clone lies one base away.

Library method: RACE. Sequencing used a NextSeq 500. During library preparation, unique molecular identifiers were attached to individual cDNA molecules so that TCRs could be counted in a quantitative, reproducible way. Both TCR alpha and TCR beta chains were sequenced from each blood RNA sample. The authors' analysis ran thus. A median of approximately 100,000 TCRs per sample was observed, with a range of about 23,224 to 690,600. The Decombinator software suite was used to annotate V, J and CDR3 in the TCR reads. For the PS versus PT1 abundance plots, all samples were subsampled to the same number of TCRs (28,000). TCRs were defined as expanded if absent before sensitization and observed at least eight times at the 2-week time point. Using fastp trimming at Q25 and MiXCR clonotype assembly, TCRdb reanalyzed the public sequencing data and kept in-frame beta chains. Rows with one shared CDR3 protein collapse into an entry with the most common genes and DNA. For this entry, the V and J calls and clone size follow TCRdb and not the study's own pipeline. The sample table records about 120,000 distinct CDR3 sequences; about 11% of these occur just once. 2% to 2.5% of the sample is held by the ten biggest clonotypes.

From the cysteine through the phenylalanine, the CDR3 covers 17 amino acids. Kept here is only the CDR3 DNA, which spans 51 bases and is read in frame from base 1. Unmatched junction bases come to 14, with V trimmed by 6 bases and J by 2 bases. Based on the germline V gene, the CDR1 and CDR2 sequences are KGHDR and SFDVKD. The time point label for this specimen denotes: patch test 3, about 24 weeks after DPC sensitization. The treatment or condition label, as the study defines it: therapeutic diphenylcyclopropenone sensitization with weekly scalp DPC. At every patch-test visit, the blood draw took place before the patch test was put on. To be eligible, patients had to be aged 18 to 70, diagnosed with alopecia and judged suitable for DPC therapy, while pregnant patients were excluded. Total RNA was extracted from unfractionated whole blood that had been collected in Tempus Blood RNA tubes.

The sequence was obtained from a woman aged 50 to 60 with alopecia areata. Some clones in this sample may be carry-over from other donors' samples. The source was whole blood, collected in connection with sensitization to the hapten diphenylcyclopropenone (DPC). The receptor chain draws on TRBV24-1 and TRBJ2-7, and 8 junction bases match TRBD1. For the CDR3, the sequence is CATSISLGGQVPYEQYF. The DNA is TGTGCCACCAGTATTTCCTTAGGGGGACAGGTCCCCTACGAGCAGTACTTC.